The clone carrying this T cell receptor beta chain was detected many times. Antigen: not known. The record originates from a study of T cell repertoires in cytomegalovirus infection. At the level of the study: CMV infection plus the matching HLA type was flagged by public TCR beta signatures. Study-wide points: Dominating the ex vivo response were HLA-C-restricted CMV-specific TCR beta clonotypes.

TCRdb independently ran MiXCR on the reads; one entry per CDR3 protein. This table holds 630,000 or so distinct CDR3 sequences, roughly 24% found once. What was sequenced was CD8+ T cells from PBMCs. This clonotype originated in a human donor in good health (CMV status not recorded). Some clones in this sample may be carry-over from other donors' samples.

The CDR3 region has the DNA TGTGCCAGCAGCCCCGGAAGAGATACGCAGTATTTT. Translated, it gives CASSPGRDTQYF. This chain uses TRBV7-9 with TRBJ2-3; D not certain. Germline-derived CDR1 and CDR2 are SEHNR and FQNEAQ (reference sequence). This CDR3 has 12 amino acids. Trimming took off 5 bases at V and 5 bases at J, with 8 bases between the two ends.